The 30 T cell receptor beta chains reported below all come from one sample, sequenced in a study of regulatory T cells in long-lasting Graves disease. iRepertoire HTBI primers and Arm-PCR of CDR3 regions built TCR beta libraries. TCRdb ran MiXCR on the multiplex PCR reads and lists one entry per CDR3 protein. The repertoire holds 440,000 or so distinct CDR3 sequences, with 15% to 20% as singletons. As to time point: newly diagnosed GD, antithyroid drugs for less than 3 months. TCR sequences were obtained from RNA taken from PBMCs. This sample also appeared in a second study, on T cells in Graves' hyperthyroidism and ophthalmopathy.

The sample here was peripheral blood mononuclear cells (PBMCs), taken at new diagnosis, from a patient treated with antithyroid drugs. Receptor source: a woman in her 30s with Graves disease.

This clonotype was seen more than once but under ten times. The chain couples TRBV6-4 to TRBJ1-6; TRBD1 is a possible D gene (5 bases). V lost 5 bases to trimming and J lost 5 bases, with 7 bases between them. Germline V lookup: CDR1 MRHNA, CDR2 SNTAGT. This CDR3 has 13 amino acids. CDR3 sequence: CASSMGDNSPLHF. The CDR3 bases are TGTGCCAGCAGTATGGGGGATAATTCACCCCTCCACTTT.

Remarks on this clonotype: A much larger clone is a single base away; this may be a read error. The V and J genes are TRBV15 and TRBJ2-5, with D uncertain. CDR3 length: 11 residues. V lost 2 bases, J lost 9 bases, and 7 bases lay in between. Germline V CDR1 and CDR2: LNHNV, YYDKDF (reference sequence). The CDR3 spells CATSRNNPQYF. The DNA of the CDR3 is TGTGCCACCAGCAGAAATAATCCCCAGTACTTC. Combining the CDR3 with reference TRBV15 and TRBJ2-5 gives the whole variable domain DAMVIQNPRYQVTQFGKPVTLSCSQTLNHNVMYWYQQKSSQAPKLLFHYYDKDFNNEADTPDNFQSRRPNTSFCFLDIRSPGLGDTAMYLCATSRNNPQYFGPGTRLLVL.

This clonotype was recorded a few times. The genes are TRBV19 and TRBJ2-7, with TRBD2 identical over 9 bases. The germline gives CDR1 LNHDA, CDR2 SQIVND (reference sequence). The CDR3 is made up of 16 amino acids. J lost 3 bases, V lost 3 bases, and 9 bases had no gene match. The CDR3 DNA reads as TGTGCCAGTAGTATCGGTGCTAGCGGGATCAGCTACGAGCAGTACTTC. This gives the protein CASSIGASGISYEQYF.

This clonotype was found many times. The genes are TRBV30 and TRBJ1-5; TRBD1 might be the D (6 bases). V lost 4 bases to trimming and J lost 6 bases, with 13 bases between them. This CDR3 spans 13 amino acids. CDR1 is GTSNPN and CDR2 is SVGIG in the germline V gene (reference sequence). As DNA, the CDR3 is TGTGCCTGGACCAGGGGCCGGGGTCAGCCCCAGCATTTT. Translation: CAWTRGRGQPQHF.

In its sample, this clonotype was seen many times. This chain links TRBV6-1 with TRBJ2-1; D remains unclear. CDR1 is MNHNS, CDR2 SASEGT, per germline. The length of the CDR3 is 12 residues. Trimming took 5 bases from V and 8 from J, leaving 10 bases between them. The CDR3 here is CASSFDGDEQFF. In nucleotides, the CDR3 is TGTGCCAGCAGTTTCGATGGGGATGAGCAGTTCTTC.

The table lists this clonotype with a few counts. This may arise from a read error, as a much more abundant clone is one base away. This chain links TRBV11-2 with TRBJ2-7; D possibly corresponds to TRBD1 (5 bases). V shed 5 bases and J shed 5 bases, with 19 bases lying between them. The germline gives CDR1 SGHAT, CDR2 FQNNGV. The CDR3 runs to 15 residues. CDR3 nucleotide sequence: TGTGCCAGCAGCCCCCAGGGCTTTATACGCCACGAGCAGTACTTC. Amino acids: CASSPQGFIRHEQYF.

This sequence joins TRBV20-1 and TRBJ1-6; a possible D gene is TRBD1 (5 bases). The germline gives CDR1 DFQATT, CDR2 SNEGSKA (reference sequence). The CDR3 is 17 amino acids. V was clipped by 0 bases and J by 7 bases, with 19 bases between them. The CDR3 DNA is TGCAGTGCTAGAGATCTACAGGACCTACCGGAGAATTCACCCCTCCACTTT. Its protein is CSARDLQDLPENSPLHF.

To note about this clonotype: This clone may be a read error of a much larger clone one base away. The chain employs TRBV5-1 and TRBJ2-7; 7 positions agree with TRBD2. Germline lookup yields CDR1 SGHRS and CDR2 YFSETQ. This CDR3 has 14 amino acids. CDR3 nucleotide sequence: TGCGCCAACAGCTTGGCTAGCGGCGGCGGCGAGCAGTACTTC. This translates into CANSLASGGGEQYF.

This clonotype was observed at least ten times. The gene calls are TRBV20-1 and TRBJ2-1; 8 nucleotides match TRBD2. Trimming at V came to 3 bases and at J to 5 bases, leaving 3 bases not matched to a gene. This CDR3 spans 13 amino acids. Germline V gene data show CDR1 as DFQATT and CDR2 as SNEGSKA (reference sequence). The CDR3 DNA is TGCAGTGCTAGCGGGAGGGGAGACAATGAGCAGTTCTTC. It yields the protein CSASGRGDNEQFF.

In this sample, this clonotype turned up a few times. The rearrangement uses TRBV20-1 and TRBJ1-2; D uncertain. V gave up 0 bases and J gave up 5 bases, with 13 bases separating them. This CDR3 has 14 residues. Germline values: CDR1 DFQATT, CDR2 SNEGSKA (reference sequence). CDR3 sequence: CSARDSSGDYGYTF. Here the CDR3 DNA reads TGCAGTGCTAGAGATTCCTCTGGGGATTATGGCTACACCTTC.

A few counts support this clonotype. This chain uses TRBV5-8 with TRBJ2-7; 13 nucleotides match TRBD2. Germline CDR1 SGHTS, CDR2 YDEGEE. Trimming cost V 5 bases and J 2 bases; bases outside gene matches: 7. The CDR3 totals 16 residues. CDR3 sequence reads: CASSWTSGRRPYEQYF. The CDR3, as DNA: TGTGCCAGCAGTTGGACTAGCGGGAGACGCCCCTACGAGCAGTACTTC.

This clonotype appeared once. This likely reflects a read error, since a far larger clone is one base away. The chain links TRBV11-2 to TRBJ2-7, with TRBD2 as a possible D gene (6 bases). This CDR3 region has 16 residues. The V gene's germline CDR1 is SGHAT and CDR2 FQNNGV. V lost 6 bases, J lost 0 bases, and 18 bases lay in between. In nucleotides, the CDR3 is TGTGCCAGCAGTTTGGAGTCGGGGGTGGCCTCCTACGAGCAGTACTTC. Translated, it gives CASSLESGVASYEQYF.

This clonotype was recorded at least ten times. The chain employs TRBV4-3 and TRBJ2-7; D not certain. V lost 1 base, J lost 3 bases, and 10 bases lay in between. The CDR3 runs 14 residues. The V gene's germline CDR1 is LGHNA and CDR2 YSLEER. CDR3 DNA sequence: TGCGCCAGCAGCCAAGTTAGTCCGAGCTACGAGCAGTACTTC. This translates into CASSQVSPSYEQYF.

V usage is TRBV7-6 and J usage is TRBJ2-1; 8 nucleotides match TRBD2. The V segment lost 2 bases and the J segment 7 bases; nucleotides outside the gene matches: 10. Germline CDR1 SGHVS, CDR2 FNYEAQ. This CDR3 region has 16 residues. The CDR3 loop is CASSLNSGRIWNEQFF. The CDR3 DNA follows: TGTGCCAGCAGCTTAAACAGCGGGAGAATTTGGAATGAGCAGTTCTTC.

This clonotype showed up many times. The chain uses TRBV5-1 and TRBJ2-1; 8 bases line up with TRBD2. The germline V gene encodes CDR1 SGHRS and CDR2 YFSETQ. This CDR3 comprises 17 residues. V was pared by 4 bases and J by 5 bases, with 14 bases of the junction left unmatched. The CDR3 region is CASSPEVGGRWDNEQFF. The DNA of the CDR3 is TGCGCCAGCAGCCCCGAGGTCGGCGGGAGGTGGGACAATGAGCAGTTCTTC.

This clonotype was detected a few times. Written as DNA, the CDR3 is TGCAGTGCTAGAGATCTGGAGTCCAATGAGCAGTTCTTC. As protein: CSARDLESNEQFF. V gene TRBV20-1 combines with J gene TRBJ2-1; unclear D gene. The germline V and J ends were trimmed by 0 bases and 6 bases, with 9 bases remaining between them. Germline V gives CDR1 DFQATT, CDR2 SNEGSKA (reference sequence). The CDR3 spans 13 residues.

V gene TRBV5-1 combines with J gene TRBJ1-5; D is uncertain. Germline V CDR1 and CDR2: SGHRS, YFSETQ. The CDR3 runs to 13 residues. The germline V and J ends were trimmed by 7 bases and 0 bases, with 8 bases remaining between them. CDR3 nucleotides: TGCGCCAGCGCCGCGGATAGCAATCAGCCCCAGCATTTT. Amino acid sequence: CASAADSNQPQHF.

This clonotype showed up many times. The chain links TRBV9 to TRBJ2-5; unclear D gene. The CDR3 sequence is 14 residues long. From germline, CDR1 is SGDLS and CDR2 YYNGEE. The germline V and J ends were trimmed by 3 bases and 2 bases, with 11 bases remaining between them. As DNA, the CDR3 is TGTGCCAGCAGCGCCACCGGCTATCAAGAGACCCAGTACTTC. Its protein is CASSATGYQETQYF.

This clonotype was counted many times. The rearrangement uses TRBV6-1 and TRBJ2-1, with 12 bases lining up with TRBD2. The V gene's germline CDR1 is MNHNS and CDR2 SASEGT. The ends lost 6 bases at V and 7 bases at J; junction bases unmatched: 7. CDR3 length: 15 residues. In DNA, the CDR3 is TGTGCCAGCAGAACGACTAGCGGGAGTAATAATGAGCAGTTCTTC. Translation: CASRTTSGSNNEQFF.

At least ten counts were recorded for this clonotype. The chain is built from TRBV18 and TRBJ1-1, with D unresolved. V was clipped by 0 bases and J by 3 bases, with 2 bases between them. The length of the CDR3 is 12 residues. CDR1 and CDR2 (germline): KGHSH, LQKENI. CDR3 sequence: CASSPPYTEAFF. The DNA for the CDR3 is TGTGCCAGCTCACCACCGTACACTGAAGCTTTCTTT.

This clonotype was seen at least ten times. The rearrangement uses TRBV28 and TRBJ2-3, with TRBD2 matching 10 bases. Germline CDR1 reads MDHEN; CDR2 reads SYDVKM. The CDR3 has 15 amino acids. Losses at the gene ends were 6 bases for V and 1 base for J; bases not matched to a gene: 4. This CDR3 reads CASSGLAAGTDTQYF. CDR3 bases: TGTGCCAGCAGCGGACTAGCGGCAGGCACAGATACGCAGTATTTT.

The rearrangement links TRBV6-2 or TRBV6-3 to TRBJ1-2; 10 bases are a match to TRBD1. The ends lost 5 bases at V and 2 bases at J; junction bases unmatched: 5. Germline V gene lookup returns CDR1 MNHEY and CDR2 SVGEGT. This CDR3 is 15 amino acids long. CDR3 residues: CASSQGTGANYGYTF. Written as DNA, the CDR3 is TGTGCCAGCAGTCAGGGGACAGGGGCCAACTATGGCTACACCTTC.

The gene calls are TRBV5-1 and TRBJ2-4; D is unclear. The CDR3 is made up of 14 amino acids. V lost 0 bases and J 2 bases, leaving 6 bases between the germline ends. Germline CDR1 and CDR2: SGHRS and YFSETQ. The CDR3 is CASSLGSSKNIQYF. DNA of the CDR3: TGCGCCAGCAGCTTGGGCAGCTCCAAAAACATTCAGTACTTC.

This clonotype was counted many times. J is TRBJ2-1 and V is TRBV3-1; 9 bases fit TRBD1. The germline CDR1 and CDR2 sequences are LGHDT and YNNKEL (reference sequence). The CDR3 covers 14 residues. J was trimmed by 10 bases and V by 3 bases; bases with no gene match: 7. The CDR3 DNA is TGTGCCAGCAGCCACCGGGACAGGGCGGACGAGCAGTTCTTC. Residues: CASSHRDRADEQFF.

This clonotype has just a few counts. The chain carries TRBV19 and TRBJ2-1; 7 nucleotides line up with TRBD2. Trimming took 0 bases from V and 7 from J; bases not matched to a gene: 12. Germline V gene sequence: CDR1 LNHDA, CDR2 SQIVND (reference sequence). CDR3 length: 17 residues. CDR3 protein: CASSIDLLAGAGNEQFF. In DNA, the CDR3 is TGTGCCAGTAGTATAGATCTATTAGCGGGCGCCGGGAATGAGCAGTTCTTC.

This chain uses TRBV4-1 with TRBJ1-6, with 7 bases matching TRBD1. Trimming at V came to 3 bases and at J to 5 bases, leaving 7 bases not matched to a gene. CDR1 and CDR2 (germline): MGHRA, YSYEKL. The CDR3 loop spans 16 amino acids. CDR3 in DNA: TGCGCCAGCAGCCAGGTCGGGACAGCCGATAATTCACCCCTCCACTTT. It yields the protein CASSQVGTADNSPLHF.

This clonotype has ten or more counts. The chain's CDR3 is CASSITGPGTNEQYF. The CDR3 DNA sequence: TGTGCCAGCAGCATTACGGGGCCAGGGACCAACGAGCAGTACTTC. This chain connects TRBV6-2 or TRBV6-3 to TRBJ2-7; TRBD1 or TRBD2 may be the D gene (5 bases each). V lost 6 bases and J 5 bases, leaving 20 bases between the germline ends. Germline-derived CDR1 and CDR2 are MNHEY and SVGEGT. The CDR3 loop spans 15 amino acids.

This clonotype came up many times. The chain combines TRBV12-3 or TRBV12-4 with TRBJ1-5; D is unresolved. The CDR3 length is 15 residues. Trimming stripped 3 bases from V and 7 bases from J, with 16 bases between. CDR3 amino acids: CASSFGPIVPQPQHF. The CDR3 bases are TGTGCCAGCAGTTTCGGACCTATAGTCCCCCAGCCCCAGCATTTT.

Many counts were recorded for this clonotype. The V gene is TRBV7-2, the J gene TRBJ2-7; no definite D call. Trimming removed 2 bases at V and 4 bases at J, with 12 bases between. The CDR3 loop spans 14 amino acids. Germline V gives CDR1 SGHTA, CDR2 FQGNSA. This CDR3 is CASSLWVGPYEQYF. The CDR3 DNA reads TGTGCCAGCAGCTTATGGGTCGGGCCATACGAGCAGTACTTC.

This clonotype showed up just once. One base away lies a much larger clone, so this may be a sequencing read error. The chain has TRBV10-3 and TRBJ2-7; 10 positions agree with TRBD2. Germline assignment: CDR1 ENHRY and CDR2 SYGVKD. The trim removed 10 bases at V and 2 bases at J, leaving 8 bases unmatched. The CDR3 has 14 amino acids. CDR3 nucleotide sequence: TGTGCCACCCGGGAAGCGGGAGGGGCCTACGAGCAGTACTTC. This encodes CATREAGGAYEQYF.